The 16 T cell receptor beta chains below all came from one sample that was sequenced in a study of PD-1 blockade in classical Hodgkin lymphoma. This table comes from immunoSEQ multiplex PCR, and its TCRdb copy is limited to in-frame clones, with some not included. This repertoire shows tens of thousands of clones, 60% to 85% found once; its top ten account for 2% to 2.5%. Every single patient, without exception, relapsed after autologous stem cell transplantation, and brentuximab vedotin exposure varied. Investigators isolated CD4+ T cells from thawed PBMCs through magnetic negative selection. Sequencing was performed on CD4+ T cells from blood, taken at baseline. These receptors originate from a human donor with classical Hodgkin lymphoma.

The J gene is TRBJ2-5, the V gene TRBV19; 11 nucleotides match TRBD1. Per the germline V gene, CDR1 is LNHDA and CDR2 is SQIVND (reference sequence). V lost 1 base and J lost 5; bases outside the gene matches: 3. This CDR3 is 15 amino acids long. The CDR3 DNA is TGTGCCAGTAGTATAGGGACAGGGGGCCAGGAGACCCAGTACTTC. This encodes CASSIGTGGQETQYF.

The rearrangement uses TRBV5-1 and TRBJ2-5; 9 nucleotides align to TRBD1. Germline assignment: CDR1 SGHRS and CDR2 YFSETQ. V was clipped by 4 bases and J by 4 bases; unmatched bases: 2. CDR3 length: 13 residues. CDR3 sequence reads: CASSRGQGETQYF. In nucleotides, the CDR3 is TGCGCCAGCAGCAGGGGACAGGGAGAGACCCAGTACTTC.

This clone showed up just once. The chain is built from TRBV7-6 and TRBJ2-1; 8 bases agree with TRBD1. The CDR3 runs to 15 residues. V lost 5 bases and J lost 5; bases outside the gene matches: 8. Germline loops: CDR1 SGHVS, CDR2 FNYEAQ. Here the CDR3 reads CASSTRQGLNNEQFF. The DNA for the CDR3 is TGTGCCAGCAGCACGCGACAGGGGTTAAACAATGAGCAGTTCTTC. Variable domain in full (rest from reference TRBV7-6 and TRBJ2-1): GAGVSQSPRYKVTKRGQDVALRCDPISGHVSLYWYRQALGQGPEFLTYFNYEAQQDKSGLPNDRFSAERPEGSISTLTIQRTEQRDSAMYRCASSTRQGLNNEQFFGPGTRLTVL.

This clone has more than one count but fewer than ten. V usage is TRBV19 and J usage is TRBJ1-6; 8 nucleotides match TRBD1. Trimming removed 5 bases from V and 10 bases from J; junction bases left unmatched: 7. The CDR3 runs to 14 residues. Germline CDR1 reads LNHDA; CDR2 reads SQIVND (reference sequence). CDR3 amino acids: CASSSGQGRSPLHF. In nucleotides, the CDR3 is TGTGCCAGTAGTTCCGGACAGGGAAGGTCACCCCTCCACTTT. Full variable domain (missing parts from reference TRBV19 and TRBJ1-6): DGGITQSPKYLFRKEGQNVTLSCEQNLNHDAMYWYRQDPGQGLRLIYYSQIVNDFQKGDIAEGYSVSREKKESFPLTVTSAQKNPTAFYLCASSSGQGRSPLHFGNGTRLTVT.

This sequence joins TRBV13 and TRBJ2-2; the match to TRBD2 covers 12 bases. Germline assignment: CDR1 PRHDT and CDR2 FYEKMQ (reference sequence). There are 17 residues in the CDR3. V trimming: 5 bases; J trimming: 8 bases; junction bases outside the gene matches: 12. CDR3 bases: TGTGCCAGCAGCAGGATGGGACTAGCGGGTTTTAAAGGGGAGCTGTTTTTT. Its protein is CASSRMGLAGFKGELFF.

The chain links TRBV5-6 to TRBJ1-1; D might be TRBD1 (6 bases). The V gene's germline CDR1 is SGHDT and CDR2 YYEEEE. The V end lost 0 bases, the J end lost 4 bases, and 13 bases lay between the germline ends. CDR3 length: 15 amino acids. CDR3 residues: CASSLGPGASTEAFF. The DNA of the CDR3 is TGTGCCAGCAGCTTGGGTCCGGGGGCAAGCACTGAAGCTTTCTTT.

This clone appeared a single time. The chain couples TRBV21-1 to TRBJ1-2; no DNA check was done on the table's D call, TRBD1. TRBV21-1 constitutes a pseudogene. CDR3 length: 17 amino acids. The CDR3 coding sequence is TGTGCCAGCAGCAAAGGGGCCACAGGGGATAAATACTATGGCTACACCTTC. It yields the protein CASSKGATGDKYYGYTF.

The chain is built from TRBV6-5 and TRBJ2-5; no reliable D call. Germline lookup yields CDR1 MNHEY and CDR2 SVGAGI. The CDR3 sequence is 14 residues long. Trimming removed 1 base at V and 5 bases at J, with 11 bases between. CDR3 in amino acids: CASSYWASGETQYF. The CDR3 region has the DNA TGTGCCAGCAGTTACTGGGCTTCCGGGGAGACCCAGTACTTC.

The V call is TRBV27, the J call TRBJ2-2; TRBD1 or TRBD2 may be the D gene (6 bases each). Germline CDR1 is MNHEY and CDR2 is SMNVEV (reference sequence). This CDR3 has 15 amino acids. Trimming left V 6 bases short and J 6 bases short, with 17 bases between. The chain's CDR3 is CASSQEGGRSGELFF. DNA for the CDR3: TGTGCCAGCAGCCAGGAGGGGGGAAGGTCCGGGGAGCTGTTTTTT.

CDR3 protein: CASSWTDQNTEAFF. CDR3 DNA: TGCGCCAGCAGCTGGACAGACCAGAACACTGAAGCTTTCTTT. The genes are TRBV5-1 and TRBJ1-1; possibly TRBD1 for D (6 bases). The CDR3 is 14 amino acids. Germline-derived CDR1 and CDR2 are SGHRS and YFSETQ. The V end was cut by 3 bases, the J end by 1 base, with 10 bases between.

The chain recombines TRBV6-6 with TRBJ1-1, with D possibly matching TRBD1 (5 bases). The germline V gene has CDR1 MNHNY and CDR2 SVGAGI (reference sequence). This CDR3 is built from 14 residues. V lost 0 bases, J lost 4 bases, and 9 bases lay in between. This CDR3 is CASSYSMRGTEAFF. CDR3 in DNA: TGTGCCAGCAGTTACTCTATGAGGGGCACTGAAGCTTTCTTT.

The chain employs TRBV10-2 and TRBJ2-1, with 14 bases lining up with TRBD2. The CDR3 runs 15 residues. With 6 bases clipped from V and 10 bases from J, the junction kept 8 bases outside the gene matches. CDR1 is WSHSY and CDR2 is SAAADI in the germline V gene. CDR3: CASRTSGGAGMEQFF. CDR3 DNA: TGCGCCAGCAGGACTAGCGGGGGGGCAGGGATGGAGCAGTTCTTC.

The genes are TRBV19 and TRBJ2-1, with D possibly being TRBD2 (6 bases). The V end was cut by 1 base, the J end by 5 bases, with 12 bases between. This CDR3 is 15 amino acids long. Germline V gene sequence: CDR1 LNHDA, CDR2 SQIVND (reference sequence). CDR3 nucleotides: TGTGCCAGTAGTATAGGCGGGACGAGGAACAATGAGCAGTTCTTC. The encoded protein is CASSIGGTRNNEQFF. Together with reference TRBV19 and TRBJ2-1, the CDR3 gives the full variable domain: DGGITQSPKYLFRKEGQNVTLSCEQNLNHDAMYWYRQDPGQGLRLIYYSQIVNDFQKGDIAEGYSVSREKKESFPLTVTSAQKNPTAFYLCASSIGGTRNNEQFFGPGTRLTVL.

The rearrangement joins TRBV19 to TRBJ1-3; D is possibly TRBD1 (5 bases). The V end lost 0 bases, the J end lost 0 bases, and 12 bases lay between the germline ends. The CDR3 consists of 17 residues. The V gene's germline CDR1 is LNHDA and CDR2 SQIVND (reference sequence). The CDR3 DNA sequence: TGTGCCAGTAGTATAGATCGGGGGACCATCTCTGGAAACACCATATATTTT. Translating gives CASSIDRGTISGNTIYF.

The gene calls are TRBV19 and TRBJ1-1; TRBD1 aligns across 7 bases. J lost 12 bases, V lost 8 bases, and 12 bases had no gene match. Germline CDR1 reads LNHDA; CDR2 reads SQIVND (reference sequence). CDR3 size: 12 residues. CDR3 amino acids: CASQKTGIDTFF. CDR3 DNA: TGTGCCAGTCAAAAGACAGGGATAGATACTTTCTTT.

The CDR3 region is CASVKPLGREQYF. CDR3 DNA sequence: TGTGCCAGCGTCAAGCCCTTAGGGCGCGAGCAGTACTTC. The chain carries TRBV6-9 and TRBJ2-7, with D uncertain. CDR1 and CDR2 (germline): MNHGY, SVAAGI. The CDR3 loop spans 13 amino acids. Between the trimmed V and J ends, which lost 8 bases and 6 bases, there was a span of 17 bases.